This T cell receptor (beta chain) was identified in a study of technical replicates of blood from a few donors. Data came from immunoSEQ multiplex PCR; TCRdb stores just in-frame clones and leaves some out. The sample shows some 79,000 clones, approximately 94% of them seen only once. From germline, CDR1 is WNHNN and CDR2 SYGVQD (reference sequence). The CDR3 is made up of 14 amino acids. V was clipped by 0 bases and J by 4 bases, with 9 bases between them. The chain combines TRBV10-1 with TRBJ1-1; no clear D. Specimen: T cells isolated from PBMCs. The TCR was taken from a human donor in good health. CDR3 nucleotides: TGCGCCAGCAGTGAGTCGTACTCAGGCACTGAAGCTTTCTTT. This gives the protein CASSESYSGTEAFF.